This T cell receptor (beta chain) appears in the sequencing data of a study of blood T cell repertoires in COVID-19. The overall study: The United States, Italy and Spain provided the acute and convalescent COVID-19 samples. PBMCs, B-cell-depleted T cells, or T cells were the source of the cDNA or gDNA that made up the material.

Germline values: CDR1 KGHSH, CDR2 LQKENI. CDR3 length: 18 amino acids. Losses at the gene ends were 0 bases for V and 0 bases for J; bases not matched to a gene: 3. Study processing details: Researchers report that nucleated cell counts were estimated from reference gene primer amplification. This table comes from immunoSEQ multiplex PCR, and its TCRdb copy is limited to in-frame clones, with some not included. The V and J calls and clone size were taken over from that table, and D and trimming were inferred from the DNA. The data contain 75,000 to 100,000 clones, around nine tenths of them seen just once; the ten biggest clones take up about 5%.

The sequence was collected from a man between 65 and 85 years old with acute or convalescent COVID-19. The chain has TRBV18 and TRBJ2-3; 13 bases agree with TRBD2. The sample was peripheral blood. The CDR3 loop is CASSPPTSGGLSTDTQYF. The CDR3 DNA reads as TGTGCCAGCTCACCACCGACTAGCGGGGGGCTCAGCACAGATACGCAGTATTTT.